This T cell receptor beta chain was sequenced during a study of T cell repertoires in cytomegalovirus infection. A single record per CDR3 protein comes from TCRdb applying MiXCR to the reads. The top ten clones hold approximately 14% of a sample with 350,000 to 550,000 distinct CDR3 sequences, approximately 31% of them seen once. This CDR3 region has 14 residues. Germline lookup yields CDR1 MNHNS and CDR2 SASEGT. V lost 0 bases and J 3 bases, leaving 8 bases between the germline ends. Overall study results and limits: Dominating the ex vivo response were HLA-C-restricted CMV-specific TCR beta clonotypes.

The sample holds a few counts of this clonotype. Its antigen is unidentified. The clonotype was recovered from a human donor in good health (CMV status not recorded). Some clones in this sample may be carry-over from other donors' samples. Source material: PBMCs. The V and J genes are TRBV6-1 and TRBJ1-2; D gene ambiguous. The CDR3 reads CASSEAKGDYGYTF. Here the CDR3 DNA reads TGTGCCAGCAGTGAAGCCAAGGGTGACTATGGCTACACCTTC.